Listed below are T cell receptor beta chains from one sample, sequenced in a study of neurological immune-mediated disorders. Using its own MiXCR run on the 5' RACE reads, TCRdb lists one record per CDR3 protein. The table records 84,000 or so distinct CDR3 sequences, 4.3% of them present only once. Sequencing was done on a sample of PBMCs. The receptors shown here come from an older woman with multiple sclerosis. The CDR3 runs from the conserved cysteine through the conserved F or W. The D gene is left open where the match is weak. Clone size is given for some rows only: seen once, a few or many times, or a class if the clone is expanded.

TRBV5-1	many	TRBJ2-5	TRBD2	TGCGCCAGCCGGGGGGTAGCGGGGGTCCAAGAGACCCAGTACTTC	CASRGVAGVQETQYF
TRBV10-3	many	TRBJ2-3	TRBD2	TGTGCCCATAAAGGCGTCCGGGAGGGAGATACGCAGTATTTT	CAHKGVREGDTQYF
TRBV9	-	TRBJ1-5	-	TGTGCCAGCAGCGGTCTGGGATTCAATCAGCCCCTATATTTT	CASSGLGFNQPLYF
TRBV11-2	many	TRBJ2-1	TRBD2	TGTGCCAGCAGCTTAGTTTCTAGCGGGGGGGTCTACAATGAGCAGTTCTTC	CASSLVSSGGVYNEQFF
TRBV7-9	many	TRBJ2-5	TRBD1	TGTGCCAGCAGCAGAGACCGGACAGGGAAAGAGACCCAGTACTTC	CASSRDRTGKETQYF
TRBV20-1	many	TRBJ1-4	-	TGCAGTGCTAGAGATCTACAAGGGGCAACTAATGAAAAACTGTTTTTT	CSARDLQGATNEKLFF
TRBV7-9	many	TRBJ1-5	-	TGTGCCAGCAGCTTAGTGGGAAATAGCAATCAGCCCCAGCATTTT	CASSLVGNSNQPQHF
TRBV5-1	many	TRBJ2-2	TRBD1	TGCGCCAGCAGCATCCCGCAGGGGGCCGGGGAGCTGTTTTTT	CASSIPQGAGELFF
TRBV5-1	many	TRBJ2-2	-	TGCGCCAGCAGTCCGAGGGAGTCTGGCGGGGAGCTGTTTTTT	CASSPRESGGELFF
TRBV6-5	many	TRBJ2-5	TRBD1	TGTGCCAGCAGTTACTCCTGGACAGGCGGAGAGACCCAGTACTTC	CASSYSWTGGETQYF
TRBV7-9	many	TRBJ2-3	TRBD2	TGTGCCAGCAGCCTCGGACTAGCGGGGGTGATAGATACGCAGTATTTT	CASSLGLAGVIDTQYF
TRBV5-1	many	TRBJ1-1	TRBD1	TGCGCCAGCAAGGACAGGGCGAGGATGAACACTGAAGCTTTCTTT	CASKDRARMNTEAFF
TRBV7-6	-	TRBJ2-3	-	TGTGCCAGCAGCCCCGATCCCCCAGATACGCAGTATTTT	CASSPDPPDTQYF
TRBV5-1	many	TRBJ1-1	-	TGCGCCAGCAGCTTAGGGACGGGGGTAACTGAAGCTTTCTTT	CASSLGTGVTEAFF
TRBV14	-	TRBJ1-1	-	TGTGCCAGCAGCCAAGAAACGGGGGGCACTGAAGCTTTCTTT	CASSQETGGTEAFF
TRBV24-1	-	TRBJ2-7	TRBD1	TGTGCCACCAGTGATCCAAGTCAGGGGGACCATTCCTACGAGCAGTACTTC	CATSDPSQGDHSYEQYF